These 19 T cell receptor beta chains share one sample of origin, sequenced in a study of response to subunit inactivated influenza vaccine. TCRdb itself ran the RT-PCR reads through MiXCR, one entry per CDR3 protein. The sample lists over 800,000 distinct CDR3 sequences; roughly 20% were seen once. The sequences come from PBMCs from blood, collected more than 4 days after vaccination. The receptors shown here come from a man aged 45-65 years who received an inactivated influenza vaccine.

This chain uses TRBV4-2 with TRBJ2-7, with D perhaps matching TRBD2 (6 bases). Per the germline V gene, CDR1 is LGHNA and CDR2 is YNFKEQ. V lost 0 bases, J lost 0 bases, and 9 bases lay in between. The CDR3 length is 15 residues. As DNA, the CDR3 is TGTGCCAGCAGCCAAGAAGGCGGGGCCTCCTACGAGCAGTACTTC. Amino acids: CASSQEGGASYEQYF.

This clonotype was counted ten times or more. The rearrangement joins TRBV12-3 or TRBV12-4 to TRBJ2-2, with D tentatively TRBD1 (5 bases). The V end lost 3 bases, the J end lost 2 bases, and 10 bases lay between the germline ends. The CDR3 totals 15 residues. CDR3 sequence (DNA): TGTGCCAGCAGTTTTGGGGCAAGAAACACCGGGGAGCTGTTTTTT. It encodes CASSFGARNTGELFF.

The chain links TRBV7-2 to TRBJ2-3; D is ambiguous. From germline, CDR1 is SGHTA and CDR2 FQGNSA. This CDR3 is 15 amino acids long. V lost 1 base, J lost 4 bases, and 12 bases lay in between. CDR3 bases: TGTGCCAGCAGCTTAGGGTCAAGGTCCGCAGATACGCAGTATTTT. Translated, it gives CASSLGSRSADTQYF.

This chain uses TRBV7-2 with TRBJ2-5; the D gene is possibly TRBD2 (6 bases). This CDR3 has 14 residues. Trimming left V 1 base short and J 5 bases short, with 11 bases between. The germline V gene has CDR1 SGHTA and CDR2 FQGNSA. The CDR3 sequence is CASSLGGVSETQYF. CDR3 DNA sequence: TGTGCCAGCAGCTTAGGGGGGGTCAGCGAGACCCAGTACTTC.

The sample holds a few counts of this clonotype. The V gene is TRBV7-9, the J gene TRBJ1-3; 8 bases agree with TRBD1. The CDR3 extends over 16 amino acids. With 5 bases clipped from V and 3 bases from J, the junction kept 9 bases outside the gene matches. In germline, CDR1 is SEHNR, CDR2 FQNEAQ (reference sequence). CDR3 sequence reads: CASSPRTGSSGNTIYF. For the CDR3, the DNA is TGTGCCAGCAGCCCAAGGACAGGGTCAAGTGGAAACACCATATATTTT. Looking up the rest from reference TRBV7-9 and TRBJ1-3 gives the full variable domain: DTGVSQNPRHKITKRGQNVTFRCDPISEHNRLYWYRQTLGQGPEFLTYFQNEAQLEKSRLLSDRFSAERPKGSFSTLEIQRTEQGDSAMYLCASSPRTGSSGNTIYFGEGSWLTVV.

The CDR3 sequence is CATSPGGGVNYGYTF. In DNA, the CDR3 is TGTGCCACCAGCCCCGGGGGGGGCGTTAACTATGGCTACACCTTC. The chain joins TRBV15 to TRBJ1-2; weak D call: TRBD1 (6 bases). From germline, CDR1 is LNHNV and CDR2 YYDKDF (reference sequence). There are 15 residues in the CDR3. Trimming removed 5 bases from V and 1 base from J, with 14 bases in between.

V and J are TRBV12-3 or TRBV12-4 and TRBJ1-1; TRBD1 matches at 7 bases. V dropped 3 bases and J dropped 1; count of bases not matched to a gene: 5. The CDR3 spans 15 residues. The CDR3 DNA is TGTGCCAGCAGTTTTGCACGGACAGGGAACACTGAAGCTTTCTTT. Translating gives CASSFARTGNTEAFF.

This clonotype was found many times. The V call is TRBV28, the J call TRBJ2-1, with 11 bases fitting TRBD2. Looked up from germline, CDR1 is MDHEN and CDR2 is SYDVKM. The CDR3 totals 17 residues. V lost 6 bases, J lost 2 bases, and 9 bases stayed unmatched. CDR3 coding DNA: TGTGCCAGCAGGACCTATAGCGGGAGGGCACCCTACAATGAGCAGTTCTTC. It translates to CASRTYSGRAPYNEQFF.

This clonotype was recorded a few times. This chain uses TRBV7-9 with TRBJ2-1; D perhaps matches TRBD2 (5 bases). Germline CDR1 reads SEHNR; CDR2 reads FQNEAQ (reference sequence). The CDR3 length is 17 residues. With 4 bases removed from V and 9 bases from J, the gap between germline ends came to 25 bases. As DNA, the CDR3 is TGTGCCAGCAGCTCCACAAAATCGATGGCTAGCTTTGGTGAGCAGTTCTTC. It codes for CASSSTKSMASFGEQFF.

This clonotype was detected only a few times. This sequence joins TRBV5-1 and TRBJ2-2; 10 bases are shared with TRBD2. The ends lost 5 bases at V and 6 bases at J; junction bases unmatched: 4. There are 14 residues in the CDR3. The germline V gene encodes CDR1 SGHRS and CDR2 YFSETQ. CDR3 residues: CASRKGLAAGELFF. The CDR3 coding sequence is TGCGCCAGCAGGAAAGGACTAGCGGCCGGGGAGCTGTTTTTT.

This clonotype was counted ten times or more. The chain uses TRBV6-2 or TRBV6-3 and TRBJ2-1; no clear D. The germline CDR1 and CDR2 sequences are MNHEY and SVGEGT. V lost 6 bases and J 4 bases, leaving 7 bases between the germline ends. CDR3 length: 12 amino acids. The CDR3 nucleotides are TGTGCCAGCAGCCGTTCGTACAATGAGCAGTTCTTC. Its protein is CASSRSYNEQFF.

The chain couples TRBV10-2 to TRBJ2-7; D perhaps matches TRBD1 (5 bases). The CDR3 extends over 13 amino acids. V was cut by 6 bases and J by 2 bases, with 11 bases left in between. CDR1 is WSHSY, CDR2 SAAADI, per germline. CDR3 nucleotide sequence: TGCGCCAGCAGGCAGCTGGGGCCCTACGAGCAGTACTTC. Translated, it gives CASRQLGPYEQYF.

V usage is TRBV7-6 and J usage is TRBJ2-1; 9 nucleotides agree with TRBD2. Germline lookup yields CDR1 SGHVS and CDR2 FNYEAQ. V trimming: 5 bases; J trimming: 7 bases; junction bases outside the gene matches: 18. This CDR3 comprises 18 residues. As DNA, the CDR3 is TGTGCCAGCAGCCCCCCCGTGTGGGCGGGAGGGCCGAGAAATGAGCAGTTCTTC. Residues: CASSPPVWAGGPRNEQFF.

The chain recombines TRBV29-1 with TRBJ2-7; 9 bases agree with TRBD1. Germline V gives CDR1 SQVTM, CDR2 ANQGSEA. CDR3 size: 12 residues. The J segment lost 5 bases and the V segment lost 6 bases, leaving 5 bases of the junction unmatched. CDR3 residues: CSVLQGAHEQYF. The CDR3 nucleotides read TGCAGCGTACTACAGGGGGCCCACGAGCAGTACTTC.

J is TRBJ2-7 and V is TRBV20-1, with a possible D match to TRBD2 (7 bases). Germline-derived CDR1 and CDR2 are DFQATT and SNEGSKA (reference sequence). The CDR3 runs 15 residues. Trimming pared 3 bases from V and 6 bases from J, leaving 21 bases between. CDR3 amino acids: CSARSGEAPGAEQYF. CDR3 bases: TGCAGTGCTAGGAGCGGGGAGGCCCCGGGGGCCGAGCAGTACTTC.

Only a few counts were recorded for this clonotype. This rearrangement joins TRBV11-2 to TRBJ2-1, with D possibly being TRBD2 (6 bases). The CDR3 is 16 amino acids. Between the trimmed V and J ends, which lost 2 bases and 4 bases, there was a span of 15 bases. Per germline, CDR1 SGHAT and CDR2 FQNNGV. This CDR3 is CASSLRAGWKYNEQFF. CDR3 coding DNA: TGTGCCAGCAGCTTACGGGCGGGATGGAAATACAATGAGCAGTTCTTC.

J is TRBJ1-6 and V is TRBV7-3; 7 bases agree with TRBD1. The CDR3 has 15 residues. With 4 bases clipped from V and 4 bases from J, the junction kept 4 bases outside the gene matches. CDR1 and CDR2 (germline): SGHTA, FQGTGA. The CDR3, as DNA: TGTGCCAGCAGCTCGCGGGGACAGTATAATTCACCCCTCCACTTT. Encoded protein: CASSSRGQYNSPLHF.

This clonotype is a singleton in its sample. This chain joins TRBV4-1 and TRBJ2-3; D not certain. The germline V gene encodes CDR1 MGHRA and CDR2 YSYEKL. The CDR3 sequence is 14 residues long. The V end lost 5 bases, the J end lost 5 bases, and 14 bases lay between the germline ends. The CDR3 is CASSSGRSGDTQYF. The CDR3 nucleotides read TGCGCCAGCAGCAGTGGCCGGTCGGGAGATACGCAGTATTTT.

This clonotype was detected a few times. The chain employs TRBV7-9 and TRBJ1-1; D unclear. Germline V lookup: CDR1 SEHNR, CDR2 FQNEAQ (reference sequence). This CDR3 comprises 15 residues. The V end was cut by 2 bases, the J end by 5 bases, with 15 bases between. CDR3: CASSLFIPTGTEAFF. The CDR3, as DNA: TGTGCCAGCAGCTTATTTATTCCTACGGGGACTGAAGCTTTCTTT.